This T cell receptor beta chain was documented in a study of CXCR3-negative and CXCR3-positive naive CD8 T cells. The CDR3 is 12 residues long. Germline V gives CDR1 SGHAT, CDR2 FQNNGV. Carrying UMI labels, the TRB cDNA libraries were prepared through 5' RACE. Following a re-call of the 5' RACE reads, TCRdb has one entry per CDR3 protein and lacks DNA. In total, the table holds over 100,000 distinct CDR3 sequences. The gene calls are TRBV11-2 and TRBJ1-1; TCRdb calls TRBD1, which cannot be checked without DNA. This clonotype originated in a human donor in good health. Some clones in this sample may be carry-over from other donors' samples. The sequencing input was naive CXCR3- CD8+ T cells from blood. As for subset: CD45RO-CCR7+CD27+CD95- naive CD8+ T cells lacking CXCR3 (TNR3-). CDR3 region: CAIPGTELEAFF.